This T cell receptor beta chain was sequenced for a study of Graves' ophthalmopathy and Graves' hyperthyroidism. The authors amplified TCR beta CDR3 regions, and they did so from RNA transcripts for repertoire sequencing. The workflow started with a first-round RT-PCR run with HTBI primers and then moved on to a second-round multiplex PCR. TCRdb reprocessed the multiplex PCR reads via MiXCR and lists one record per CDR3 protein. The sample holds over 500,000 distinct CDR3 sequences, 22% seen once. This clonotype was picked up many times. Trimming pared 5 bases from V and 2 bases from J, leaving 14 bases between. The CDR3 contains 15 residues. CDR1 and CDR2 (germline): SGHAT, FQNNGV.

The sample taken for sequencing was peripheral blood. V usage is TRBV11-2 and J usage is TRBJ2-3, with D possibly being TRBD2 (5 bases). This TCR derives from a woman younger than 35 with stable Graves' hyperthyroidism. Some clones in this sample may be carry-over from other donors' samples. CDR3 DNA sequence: TGTGCCAGCAGCCCAATGGGAGTAATCACAGATACGCAGTATTTT. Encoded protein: CASSPMGVITDTQYF.